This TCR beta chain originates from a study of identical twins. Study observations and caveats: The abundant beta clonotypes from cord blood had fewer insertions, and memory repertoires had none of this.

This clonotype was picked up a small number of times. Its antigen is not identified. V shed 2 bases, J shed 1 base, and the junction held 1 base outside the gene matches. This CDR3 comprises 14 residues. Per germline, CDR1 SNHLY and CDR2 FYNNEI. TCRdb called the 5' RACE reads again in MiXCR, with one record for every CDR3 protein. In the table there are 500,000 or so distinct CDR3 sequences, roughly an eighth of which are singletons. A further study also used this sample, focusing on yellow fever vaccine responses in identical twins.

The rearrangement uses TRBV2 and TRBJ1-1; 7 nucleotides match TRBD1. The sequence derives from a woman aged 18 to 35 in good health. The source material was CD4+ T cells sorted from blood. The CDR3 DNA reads TGTGCCAGCAGTGAATGGGACAGGAACACTGAAGCTTTCTTT. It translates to CASSEWDRNTEAFF.